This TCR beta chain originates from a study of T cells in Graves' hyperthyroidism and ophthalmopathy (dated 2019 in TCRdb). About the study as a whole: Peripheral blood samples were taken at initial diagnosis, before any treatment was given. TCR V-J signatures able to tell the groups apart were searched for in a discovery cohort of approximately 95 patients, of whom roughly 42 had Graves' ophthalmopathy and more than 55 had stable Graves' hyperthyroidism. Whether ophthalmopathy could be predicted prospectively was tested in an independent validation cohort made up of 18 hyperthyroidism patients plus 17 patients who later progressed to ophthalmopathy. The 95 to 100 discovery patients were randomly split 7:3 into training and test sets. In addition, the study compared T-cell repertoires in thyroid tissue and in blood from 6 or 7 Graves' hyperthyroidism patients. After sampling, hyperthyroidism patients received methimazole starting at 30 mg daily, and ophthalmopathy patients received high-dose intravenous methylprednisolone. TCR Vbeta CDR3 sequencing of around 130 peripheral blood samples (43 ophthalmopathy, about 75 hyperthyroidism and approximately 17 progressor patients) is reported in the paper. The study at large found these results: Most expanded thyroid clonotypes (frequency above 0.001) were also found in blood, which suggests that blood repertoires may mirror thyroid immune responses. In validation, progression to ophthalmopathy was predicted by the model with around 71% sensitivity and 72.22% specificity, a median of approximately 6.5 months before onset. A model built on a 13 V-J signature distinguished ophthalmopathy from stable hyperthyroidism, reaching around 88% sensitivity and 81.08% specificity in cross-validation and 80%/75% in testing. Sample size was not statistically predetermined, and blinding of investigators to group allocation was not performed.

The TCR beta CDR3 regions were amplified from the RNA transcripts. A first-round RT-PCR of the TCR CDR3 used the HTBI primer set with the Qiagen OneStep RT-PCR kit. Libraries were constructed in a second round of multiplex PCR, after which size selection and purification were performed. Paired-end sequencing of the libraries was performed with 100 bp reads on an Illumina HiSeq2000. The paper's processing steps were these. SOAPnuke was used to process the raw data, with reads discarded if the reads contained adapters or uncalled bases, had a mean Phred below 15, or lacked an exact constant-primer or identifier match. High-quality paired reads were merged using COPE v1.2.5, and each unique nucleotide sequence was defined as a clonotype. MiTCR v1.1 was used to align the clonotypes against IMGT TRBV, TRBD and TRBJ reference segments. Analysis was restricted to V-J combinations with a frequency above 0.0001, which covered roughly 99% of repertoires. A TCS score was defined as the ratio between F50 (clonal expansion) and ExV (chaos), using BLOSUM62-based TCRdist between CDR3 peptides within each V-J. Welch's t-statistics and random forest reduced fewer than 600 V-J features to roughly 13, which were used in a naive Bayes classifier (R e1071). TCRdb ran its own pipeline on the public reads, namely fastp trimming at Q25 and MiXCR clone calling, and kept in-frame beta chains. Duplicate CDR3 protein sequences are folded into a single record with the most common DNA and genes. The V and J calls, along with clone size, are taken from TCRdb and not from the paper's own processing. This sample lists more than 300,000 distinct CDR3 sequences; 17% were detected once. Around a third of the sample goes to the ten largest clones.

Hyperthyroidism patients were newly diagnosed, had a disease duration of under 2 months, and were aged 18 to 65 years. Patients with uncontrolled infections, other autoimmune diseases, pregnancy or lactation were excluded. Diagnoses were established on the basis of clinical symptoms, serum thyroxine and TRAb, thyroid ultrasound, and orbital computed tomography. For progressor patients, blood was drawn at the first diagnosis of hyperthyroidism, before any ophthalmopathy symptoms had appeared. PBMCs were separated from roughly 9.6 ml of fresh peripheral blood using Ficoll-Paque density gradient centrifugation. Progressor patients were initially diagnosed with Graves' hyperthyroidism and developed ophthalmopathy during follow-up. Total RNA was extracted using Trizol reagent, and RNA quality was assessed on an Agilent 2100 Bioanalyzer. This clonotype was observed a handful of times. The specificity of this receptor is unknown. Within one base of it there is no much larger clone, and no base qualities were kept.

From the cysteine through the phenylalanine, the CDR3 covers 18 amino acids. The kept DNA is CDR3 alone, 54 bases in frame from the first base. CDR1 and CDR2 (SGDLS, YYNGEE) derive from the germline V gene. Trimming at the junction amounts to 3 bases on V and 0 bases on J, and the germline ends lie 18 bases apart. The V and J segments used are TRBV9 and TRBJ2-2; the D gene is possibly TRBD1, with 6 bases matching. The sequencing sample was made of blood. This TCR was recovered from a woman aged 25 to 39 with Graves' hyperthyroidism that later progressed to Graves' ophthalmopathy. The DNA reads TGTGCCAGCAGCGCCCCAATCCCGGACAGAGCGAACACCGGGGAGCTGTTTTTT. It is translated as CASSAPIPDRANTGELFF.